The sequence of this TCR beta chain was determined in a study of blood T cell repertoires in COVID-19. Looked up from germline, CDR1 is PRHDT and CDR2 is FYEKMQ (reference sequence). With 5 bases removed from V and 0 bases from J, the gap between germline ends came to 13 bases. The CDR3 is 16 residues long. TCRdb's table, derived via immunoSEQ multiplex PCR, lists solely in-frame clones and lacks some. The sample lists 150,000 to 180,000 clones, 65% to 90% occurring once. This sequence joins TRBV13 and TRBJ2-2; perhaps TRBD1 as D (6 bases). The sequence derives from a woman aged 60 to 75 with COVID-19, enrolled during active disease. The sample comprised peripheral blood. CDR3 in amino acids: CASSSRTAPNTGELFF. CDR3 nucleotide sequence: TGTGCCAGCAGCAGCCGGACAGCACCGAACACCGGGGAGCTGTTTTTT.